Below, 10 T cell receptor beta chains from the same sample are listed, as sequenced in a study of blood T cells in healthy people across ages. Primers used in a second PCR of roughly 6 to 12 cycles were a sample-barcoded 5' primer and a J-beta primer mix. In TCRdb, the 5' RACE reads were re-called with MiXCR into one record per CDR3 protein. The data show 1.8 million or so distinct CDR3 sequences, approximately 39% seen once. Specimen: blood. All receptors come from a human donor in good health.

The chain is built from TRBV11-2 and TRBJ2-7, with D tentatively TRBD1 or TRBD2 (5 bases each). The V end was cut by 5 bases, the J end by 4 bases, with 21 bases between. The CDR3 has 16 residues. The germline V gene encodes CDR1 SGHAT and CDR2 FQNNGV. The CDR3, as DNA: TGTGCCAGCAGCATCCACCGGGACCTAGTTATATACGAGCAGTACTTC. It is translated as CASSIHRDLVIYEQYF.

The table lists this clonotype with many counts. V and J are TRBV4-2 and TRBJ2-3, with D uncertain. Deletions cut 0 bases from V and 8 bases from J, with 15 bases between. The CDR3 length is 15 residues. The germline gives CDR1 LGHNA, CDR2 YNFKEQ. DNA of the CDR3: TGTGCCAGCAGCCAAGACTCGACCCCGGGTAGTACGCAGTATTTT. This codes for CASSQDSTPGSTQYF.

The chain carries TRBV10-3 and TRBJ1-1; D unresolved. The CDR3 contains 13 residues. Germline CDR1 ENHRY, CDR2 SYGVKD. V was cut by 4 bases and J by 11 bases, with 17 bases left in between. The CDR3 nucleotides read TGTGCCATCAGTGCGCTGGGAGGCTTGAACGCTTTCTTT. It is translated as CAISALGGLNAFF.

This clonotype appeared a single time. This may stem from a read error, because a much larger clone lies one nucleotide away. This chain uses TRBV7-8 with TRBJ2-1; tentatively, D is TRBD1 (5 bases). This CDR3 has 11 residues. Germline loops: CDR1 SGHVS, CDR2 FQNEAQ. V lost 5 bases, J lost 9 bases, and 8 bases lay in between. CDR3 coding DNA: TGTGCCAGCAGCATAAGGGGTGAGCAGTTCTTC. Translation: CASSIRGEQFF.

The V and J genes are TRBV14 and TRBJ1-4; 7 positions agree with TRBD1. Germline V gene lookup returns CDR1 SGHDN and CDR2 FVKESK. The CDR3 consists of 14 residues. With V trimmed by 6 bases and J by 6 bases, 7 bases remained unmatched. The CDR3 region is CASSDTGVDEKLFF. CDR3 nucleotides: TGTGCCAGCAGTGATACAGGGGTTGATGAAAAACTGTTTTTT.

The chain recombines TRBV19 with TRBJ2-1; the D call may be TRBD1 or TRBD2 (5 bases each). The germline V gene has CDR1 LNHDA and CDR2 SQIVND (reference sequence). This CDR3 has 16 amino acids. V gave up 1 base and J gave up 10 bases, with 20 bases separating them. CDR3 sequence (DNA): TGTGCCAGTAGTATAGCCGGGGCCTCAGGCGGACACGAGCAGTTCTTC. Translating gives CASSIAGASGGHEQFF.

The chain is built from TRBV6-6 and TRBJ2-2; D gene ambiguous. This CDR3 has 14 amino acids. V was trimmed by 6 bases and J by 7 bases, leaving 15 bases between them. Germline CDR1 reads MNHNY; CDR2 reads SVGAGI (reference sequence). In DNA, the CDR3 is TGTGCCAGCAGCAAGGACCGATACCGCGGGGAGCTGTTTTTT. This encodes CASSKDRYRGELFF.

The sample holds one count of this clonotype. The chain links TRBV7-2 to TRBJ2-4; D call uncertain. Germline V gene data show CDR1 as SGHTA and CDR2 as FQGNSA. V was clipped by 5 bases and J by 0 bases, with 11 bases between them. The CDR3 spans 15 residues. CDR3: CASSPQIIAKNIQYF. The CDR3 nucleotides are TGTGCCAGCAGCCCACAGATTATAGCCAAAAACATTCAGTACTTC.

The J gene is TRBJ1-5, the V gene TRBV25-1, with a weak D call TRBD1 (5 bases). CDR3 length: 15 amino acids. The germline V gene encodes CDR1 MGHDK and CDR2 SYGVNS. The V gene lost 10 bases and the J gene lost 6 bases, with 22 bases spanning the gap. In nucleotides, the CDR3 is TGTGCCATTTTAGAGAGGGGCAGGGCCGGTCAGCCCCAGCATTTT. It codes for CAILERGRAGQPQHF.

This clonotype was observed once. The genes are TRBV10-3 and TRBJ1-1, with a weak D call TRBD1 (6 bases). The CDR3 loop spans 16 amino acids. Trimming removed 1 base from V and 4 bases from J, with 16 bases in between. CDR1 is ENHRY, CDR2 SYGVKD, per germline. CDR3 sequence: CAISEWRGVEGTEAFF. DNA for the CDR3: TGTGCCATCAGTGAGTGGAGGGGGGTAGAGGGCACTGAAGCTTTCTTT.